This T cell receptor beta chain comes out of a study of blood T cell repertoires in COVID-19. Whole-study context: PBMCs, B-cell-depleted T cells, or T cells provided the cDNA or gDNA that made up the material.

The CDR3 has 16 residues. V lost 0 bases, J lost 0 bases, and 5 bases stayed unmatched. CDR1 is SGHDT and CDR2 is YYEEEE in the germline V gene. Some clones are missing from TCRdb's copy, which holds only in-frame ones; the method was immunoSEQ multiplex PCR. The repertoire holds 350,000 to 450,000 clones, with approximately 86% as singletons. This sequence joins TRBV5-6 and TRBJ1-1; 7 positions match TRBD1. The source of this sequence is a human donor in a cohort sampled during active COVID-19. The sample taken for sequencing was peripheral blood. CDR3 nucleotide sequence: TGTGCCAGCAGCTTGGGTATGGACAGGATGAACACTGAAGCTTTCTTT. It translates to CASSLGMDRMNTEAFF.